Sequencing of this TCR beta chain was carried out in a study of blood T cell repertoires in COVID-19. As for the study in general: From T cells, B-cell-depleted T cells, or PBMCs came the material, which was cDNA or gDNA.

J lost 2 bases, V lost 3 bases, and 0 bases had no gene match. Germline V CDR1 and CDR2: LNHDA, SQIVND (reference sequence). The CDR3 covers 15 residues. Clones were read by immunoSEQ multiplex PCR, and TCRdb kept only the in-frame ones, dropping some. The sample lists 200,000 to 300,000 clones; 75% to 90% were seen once. The V call is TRBV19, the J call TRBJ1-5, with 11 bases that match TRBD1. The sequenced material came from peripheral blood. The sequence was obtained from a human donor in a cohort sampled during active COVID-19. Written as DNA, the CDR3 is TGTGCCAGTAGTATGGGACAGGGGGGCAATCAGCCCCAGCATTTT. Protein: CASSMGQGGNQPQHF. Full variable domain (missing parts from reference TRBV19 and TRBJ1-5): DGGITQSPKYLFRKEGQNVTLSCEQNLNHDAMYWYRQDPGQGLRLIYYSQIVNDFQKGDIAEGYSVSREKKESFPLTVTSAQKNPTAFYLCASSMGQGGNQPQHFGDGTRLSIL.